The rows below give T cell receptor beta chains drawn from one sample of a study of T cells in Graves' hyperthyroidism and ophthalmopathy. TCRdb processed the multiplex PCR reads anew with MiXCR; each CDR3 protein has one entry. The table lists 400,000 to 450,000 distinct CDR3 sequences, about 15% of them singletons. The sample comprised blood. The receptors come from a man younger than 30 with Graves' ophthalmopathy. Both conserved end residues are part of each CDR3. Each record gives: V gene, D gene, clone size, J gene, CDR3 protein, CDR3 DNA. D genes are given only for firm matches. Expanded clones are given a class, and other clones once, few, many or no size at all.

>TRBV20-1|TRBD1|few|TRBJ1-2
CSADRGEGYGYTF
TGCAGTGCCGACAGGGGGGAAGGCTATGGCTACACCTTC
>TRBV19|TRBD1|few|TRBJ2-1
CASSVTGTDSYNEQFF
TGTGCCAGTAGTGTAACCGGGACAGATTCCTACAATGAGCAGTTCTTC
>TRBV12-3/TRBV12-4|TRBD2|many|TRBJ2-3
CASRLAGIDTQYF
TGTGCCAGCAGACTAGCGGGGATAGATACGCAGTATTTT
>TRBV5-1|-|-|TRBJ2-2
CASTSSDITGELFF
TGCGCCAGCACATCGAGCGACATCACCGGGGAGCTGTTTTTT
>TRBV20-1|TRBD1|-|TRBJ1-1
CSAIDRVLSTEAFF
TGCAGTGCCATCGACAGGGTTTTGAGCACTGAAGCTTTCTTT
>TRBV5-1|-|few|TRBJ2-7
CASSQTGISSYEQYF
TGCGCCAGCAGCCAAACAGGGATAAGCTCCTACGAGCAGTACTTC
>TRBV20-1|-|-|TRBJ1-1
CSARRGVATEAFF
TGCAGTGCTAGAAGGGGGGTAGCCACTGAAGCTTTCTTT
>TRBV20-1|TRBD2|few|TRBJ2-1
CSALSGGAGNEQFF
TGCAGTGCTCTCAGCGGGGGGGCCGGGAATGAGCAGTTCTTC
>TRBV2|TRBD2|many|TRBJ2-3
CASSSLAGGPGDTQYF
TGTGCCAGCAGTTCCTTAGCGGGAGGGCCCGGAGATACGCAGTATTTT
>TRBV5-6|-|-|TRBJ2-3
CASSLAAGWGTDTQYF
TGTGCCAGCAGCTTGGCGGCGGGATGGGGCACAGATACGCAGTATTTT
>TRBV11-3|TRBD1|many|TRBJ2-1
CASTPSGTGGAEQFF
TGTGCCAGCACTCCATCCGGGACAGGGGGCGCTGAGCAGTTCTTC
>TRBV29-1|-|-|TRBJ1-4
CSGKGNANEKLFF
TGCAGCGGAAAGGGGAATGCTAATGAAAAACTGTTTTTT
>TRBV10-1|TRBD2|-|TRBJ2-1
CASSGSSGNNEQFF
TGCGCCAGCAGTGGGTCTAGCGGGAACAATGAGCAGTTCTTC
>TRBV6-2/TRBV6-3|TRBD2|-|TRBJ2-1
CASRRRTSGGGNEQFF
TGTGCCAGCAGACGACGGACTAGCGGGGGGGGGAATGAGCAGTTCTTC
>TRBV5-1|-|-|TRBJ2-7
CASSPERATYEQYF
TGCGCCAGCAGCCCCGAGAGGGCTACCTACGAGCAGTACTTC
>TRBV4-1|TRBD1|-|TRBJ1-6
CASSPQGGGAGSYNSPLHF
TGCGCCAGCAGCCCCCAAGGAGGGGGCGCCGGCTCCTATAATTCACCCCTCCACTTT
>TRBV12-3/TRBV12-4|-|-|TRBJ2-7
CASSSPGPRSSYEQYF
TGTGCCAGCAGTTCCCCGGGACCCCGCAGCTCCTACGAGCAGTACTTC
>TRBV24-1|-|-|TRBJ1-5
CATGGQPQHF
TGTGCCACCGGGGGTCAGCCCCAGCATTTT
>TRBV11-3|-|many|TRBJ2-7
CASSTTGFSYEQYF
TGTGCCAGCAGCACGACAGGCTTCTCCTACGAGCAGTACTTC
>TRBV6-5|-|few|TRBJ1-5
CASSFDGINQPQHF
TGTGCCAGCAGTTTTGATGGCATTAATCAGCCCCAGCATTTT
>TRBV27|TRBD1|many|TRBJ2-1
CASSLRGQGAIQIHEQFF
TGTGCCAGCAGTTTAAGGGGCCAGGGGGCGATTCAAATCCATGAGCAGTTCTTC
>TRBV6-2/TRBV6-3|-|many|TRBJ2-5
CASSYTPGAQETQYF
TGTGCCAGCAGTTATACCCCGGGAGCTCAAGAGACCCAGTACTTC
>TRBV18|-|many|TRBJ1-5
CASSPPSRAGQPQHF
TGTGCCAGCTCACCCCCAAGCCGGGCCGGGCAGCCCCAGCATTTT
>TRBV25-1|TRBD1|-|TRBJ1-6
CASGTGTSYNSPLHF
TGTGCCTCCGGGACAGGAACCTCCTATAATTCACCCCTCCACTTT
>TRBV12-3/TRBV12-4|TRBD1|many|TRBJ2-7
CASTGTGALDEQYF
TGTGCCAGCACCGGGACAGGGGCTTTGGACGAGCAGTACTTC
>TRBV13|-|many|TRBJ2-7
CASSLGNLLSYEQYF
TGTGCCAGCAGCTTAGGCAACCTTCTCTCCTACGAGCAGTACTTC